Listed below are T cell receptor beta chains from one sample, sequenced in a study of cytomegalovirus exposure and HLA in healthy donors. TCRdb's copy holds only in-frame clones and misses some; the assay was immunoSEQ multiplex PCR. The data contain some 87,000 clones, roughly 96% of them singletons. Sequencing was carried out using PBMCs. These receptors were obtained from a woman between 18 and 29 years old in good health and CMV-seronegative. Each CDR3 is given with its conserved first and last residue. The D gene is left open where the match is weak. Not all rows give a size; the values are once, few, many and, for expanded clones, a class.

J gene	D gene	V gene	clone size	CDR3 protein	CDR3 DNA
TRBJ1-1	TRBD1	TRBV10-3	-	CASLSVTGGVNTEAFF	TGTGCCAGCCTTTCGGTAACAGGGGGGGTGAACACTGAAGCTTTCTTT
TRBJ2-7	-	TRBV14	-	CASSPTGFSYEQYF	TGTGCCAGCAGCCCCACAGGTTTCTCCTACGAGCAGTACTTC
TRBJ2-2	TRBD1	TRBV25-1	medium-sized	CASSTGTGDTGELFF	TGTGCCAGCAGTACCGGGACAGGGGACACCGGGGAGCTGTTTTTT
TRBJ1-1	-	TRBV28	-	CASSGVQAGATEAFF	TGTGCCAGCAGCGGGGTCCAGGCGGGGGCCACTGAAGCTTTCTTT
TRBJ2-4	-	TRBV9	-	CASSVDAGPTADIQYF	TGTGCCAGCAGCGTAGATGCGGGGCCCACCGCGGACATTCAGTACTTC
TRBJ1-1	TRBD1	TRBV5-1	-	CASSLDQGDTEAFF	TGCGCCAGCAGCTTGGACCAGGGGGACACTGAAGCTTTCTTT
TRBJ1-5	TRBD1	TRBV30	-	CAWSSQGSNQPQHF	TGTGCCTGGAGTTCACAGGGGTCCAATCAGCCCCAGCATTTT
TRBJ2-7	TRBD2	TRBV7-2	-	CASSLRTSGRYEQYF	TGTGCCAGCAGCTTAAGGACTAGCGGGAGATACGAGCAGTACTTC
TRBJ2-7	-	TRBV28	-	CASSLGGMLYEQYF	TGTGCCAGCAGTTTAGGCGGGATGCTCTACGAGCAGTACTTC
TRBJ2-2	-	TRBV14	-	CASSQDGSWTGELFF	TGTGCCAGCAGCCAAGACGGGAGTTGGACCGGGGAGCTGTTTTTT
TRBJ2-3	-	TRBV30	-	CAWTLQVHTDTQYF	TGTGCCTGGACTCTACAGGTCCACACAGATACGCAGTATTTT
TRBJ1-4	-	TRBV7-8	-	CASSLIGGIDEKLFF	TGTGCCAGCAGCCTCATCGGGGGGATAGATGAAAAACTGTTTTTT
TRBJ1-2	TRBD1	TRBV9	-	CASSVESGGYGYTF	TGTGCCAGCAGCGTAGAATCAGGGGGCTATGGCTACACCTTC
TRBJ2-1	-	TRBV15	-	CATSRENAGYYNEQFF	TGTGCCACCAGCAGAGAGAATGCGGGATACTACAATGAGCAGTTCTTC
TRBJ2-7	-	TRBV2	-	CASSEADSSYEQYF	TGTGCCAGCAGTGAAGCGGACAGCTCCTACGAGCAGTACTTC
TRBJ2-2	TRBD2	TRBV4-1	-	CASSPGLTNTGELFF	TGCGCCAGCAGCCCGGGACTAACGAACACCGGGGAGCTGTTTTTT
TRBJ2-7	TRBD2	TRBV11-2	-	CASSPGLDSTGQYF	TGTGCCAGCAGCCCGGGACTAGATTCTACGGGGCAGTACTTC
TRBJ2-3	-	TRBV11-2	-	CASSLAPRGGVGDTQYF	TGTGCCAGCAGCTTAGCCCCTAGGGGAGGAGTCGGAGATACGCAGTATTTT
TRBJ2-7	-	TRBV6-1	-	CASSASGLGHYEQYF	TGTGCCAGCAGCGCCTCGGGACTGGGGCACTACGAGCAGTACTTC
TRBJ2-3	-	TRBV21-1	-	CASSPTLEGGTDTQYF	TGTGCCAGCAGCCCGACCCTAGAAGGTGGCACAGATACGCAGTATTTT
TRBJ1-3	TRBD1	TRBV7-9	-	CASSFRGTVGNTIYF	TGTGCCAGCAGCTTCAGGGGGACTGTTGGAAACACCATATATTTT
TRBJ2-3	-	TRBV5-1	-	CASSLETGNTDTQYF	TGCGCCAGCAGCTTGGAGACAGGTAACACAGATACGCAGTATTTT
TRBJ2-3	TRBD1	TRBV5-1	-	CASSERGQGLTDTQYF	TGCGCCAGCAGCGAAAGGGGACAGGGGCTCACAGATACGCAGTATTTT
TRBJ1-3	-	TRBV10-3	-	CAISGMRGSGNTIYF	TGTGCCATCAGTGGAATGCGGGGCTCTGGAAACACCATATATTTT
TRBJ1-4	TRBD1	TRBV6-1	-	CASSADRDGKLFF	TGTGCCAGCAGCGCGGACAGGGACGGAAAACTGTTTTTT
TRBJ1-4	-	TRBV6-1	-	CASSDLGGLIEKLFF	TGTGCCAGCAGTGACCTTGGGGGCTTAATTGAAAAACTGTTTTTT
TRBJ2-7	TRBD2	TRBV11-2	-	CASSQTSSYEQYF	TGTGCCAGCAGCCAGACTAGCTCGTACGAGCAGTACTTC
TRBJ2-1	-	TRBV7-2	-	CASSPAGRMNEQFF	TGTGCCAGCAGCCCCGCGGGGCGGATGAATGAGCAGTTCTTC